The 7 T cell receptor beta chains below all came from one sample that was sequenced in a study of blood T cell repertoires in COVID-19. TCRdb's copy holds only in-frame clones and misses some; the assay was immunoSEQ multiplex PCR. Of under 300,000 clones detected, 88% appear once; the ten largest clones hold roughly 2%. Specimen: PBMCs or T cells enriched from blood (not recorded which). These receptors came from a woman aged 55 to 70 in a cohort exposed to, infected with or recovered from COVID-19 (not recorded which).

CDR3 DNA sequence: TGTGCCTGGAGTGGATCACTAGCGCCCCAAGAGACCCAGTACTTC. Protein product: CAWSGSLAPQETQYF. V gene TRBV30 combines with J gene TRBJ2-5; TRBD2 agrees at 7 bases. The CDR3 contains 15 residues. The junction had 6 bases not matched to a gene; V was cut back by 1 base and J by 1 base. Germline V CDR1 and CDR2: GTSNPN, SVGIG (reference sequence).

The chain uses TRBV19 and TRBJ1-2, with 7 bases lining up with TRBD1. Germline values: CDR1 LNHDA, CDR2 SQIVND (reference sequence). The length of the CDR3 is 16 residues. With 9 bases clipped from V and 4 bases from J, the junction kept 17 bases outside the gene matches. The CDR3 DNA follows: TGTGCCAGCATACCTCCTACAGGGGCCTTCCTCTATGGCTACACCTTC. Protein: CASIPPTGAFLYGYTF.

The chain recombines TRBV7-3 with TRBJ2-1, with TRBD2 identical over 8 bases. This CDR3 spans 17 amino acids. Germline values: CDR1 SGHTA, CDR2 FQGTGA. The junction had 13 bases not matched to a gene; V was cut back by 0 bases and J by 9 bases. CDR3 DNA sequence: TGTGCCAGCAGCTTAACGAGGACTAGCCTCCCCTCTAGTGAGCAGTTCTTC. It specifies CASSLTRTSLPSSEQFF.

This clone was detected only once. The chain combines TRBV10-3 with TRBJ1-5; 7 bases are a match to TRBD1. CDR1 is ENHRY and CDR2 is SYGVKD in the germline V gene. The trim removed 5 bases at V and 5 bases at J, leaving 12 bases unmatched. The CDR3 consists of 16 residues. CDR3 DNA: TGTGCCATCAGTAGAGGGGGCCAAGGTGTCGATCAGCCCCAGCATTTT. This codes for CAISRGGQGVDQPQHF.

This chain uses TRBV19 with TRBJ2-3; TRBD2 might be the D (6 bases). Germline-derived CDR1 and CDR2 are LNHDA and SQIVND (reference sequence). The V gene lost 7 bases and the J gene lost 3 bases, with 17 bases spanning the gap. This CDR3 has 15 residues. The CDR3 nucleotides are TGTGCCAGTACCCTACGACTAGTCTTGACAGATACGCAGTATTTT. Its translation: CASTLRLVLTDTQYF.

V and J are TRBV7-2 and TRBJ2-5; 10 bases match TRBD2. The junction had 7 bases not matched to a gene; V was cut back by 8 bases and J by 4 bases. Looked up from germline, CDR1 is SGHTA and CDR2 is FQGNSA. The CDR3 loop spans 14 amino acids. CDR3 sequence: CASAAGGPRETQYF. CDR3 sequence (DNA): TGTGCCAGCGCAGCGGGAGGGCCCCGAGAGACCCAGTACTTC.

V is TRBV25-1 and J is TRBJ2-5; 7 bases map to TRBD2. Trimming removed 5 bases from V and 4 bases from J; junction bases left unmatched: 4. This CDR3 comprises 13 residues. Germline V gene data show CDR1 as MGHDK and CDR2 as SYGVNS. The CDR3 sequence: CASSQLARETQYF. In nucleotides, the CDR3 is TGTGCCAGCAGTCAACTAGCGAGAGAGACCCAGTACTTC.